This T cell receptor (beta chain) was documented in a study of a mutant IDH1 vaccine in newly diagnosed glioma. Study at large: Following radiotherapy alone, or alongside temozolomide cycles, vaccination was started after an interval of 4-6 weeks.

Data came from immunoSEQ multiplex PCR; TCRdb stores just in-frame clones and leaves some out. The top ten hold about 5% of the sample, which has about 51,000 clones, roughly 78% seen once. The sample holds a few counts of this clone. Its antigen is currently unknown. Between the trimmed V and J ends, which lost 0 bases and 2 bases, there was a span of 3 bases. The CDR3 contains 12 residues. CDR1 and CDR2 from the germline V gene are SGHNT and YYREEE (reference sequence). Time point of the sample: week 5, during vaccination. Doses consisted of 300 ug of mutant IDH1 20-mer peptide each, paired with topical imiquimod.

The clonotype originates from a man in his fifties or sixties with glioma. This chain links TRBV5-4 with TRBJ2-7; no clear D gene. The sequenced sample was PBMCs, obtained from a glioma patient whose treatment included an IDH1 peptide vaccine. The CDR3 sequence is CASSLGTYEQYF. For the CDR3, the DNA is TGTGCCAGCAGCTTGGGGACCTACGAGCAGTACTTC. Variable domain in full (rest from reference TRBV5-4 and TRBJ2-7): ETGVTQSPTHLIKTRGQQVTLRCSSQSGHNTVSWYQQALGQGPQFIFQYYREEENGRGNFPPRFSGLQFPNYSSELNVNALELDDSALYLCASSLGTYEQYFGPGTRLTVT.